This T cell receptor beta chain originates from a study of Graves' ophthalmopathy and Graves' hyperthyroidism. CDR3 size: 17 residues. The sequenced template was RNA, covering the TCR beta CDR3 region. First-round RT-PCR with HTBI primers preceded a second-round multiplex PCR. One entry per CDR3 protein, called by TCRdb with MiXCR from the multiplex PCR reads. The sample consists of fewer than 400,000 distinct CDR3 sequences, approximately 20% of them appearing once. Concerning this clonotype: The junction departs from germline at one end; a sequencing error may be responsible.

The study enrolled ophthalmopathy donors with moderate-to-severe activity, CAS ≥3, NOSPECS ≥4 and duration under 3 months. The receptor was derived from a woman aged 18 to 35 with Graves' ophthalmopathy. The sequencing sample was made of peripheral blood. The V and J genes are TRBV12-3 or TRBV12-4 and TRBJ2-2; D may be TRBD1 or TRBD2 (5 bases each). The CDR3 protein is CASSSRFPGPNTGELFF. The CDR3, as DNA: TGTGCCAGCAGTTCTAGGTTTCCGGGACCGAATACCGGGGAGCTGTTTTTT.